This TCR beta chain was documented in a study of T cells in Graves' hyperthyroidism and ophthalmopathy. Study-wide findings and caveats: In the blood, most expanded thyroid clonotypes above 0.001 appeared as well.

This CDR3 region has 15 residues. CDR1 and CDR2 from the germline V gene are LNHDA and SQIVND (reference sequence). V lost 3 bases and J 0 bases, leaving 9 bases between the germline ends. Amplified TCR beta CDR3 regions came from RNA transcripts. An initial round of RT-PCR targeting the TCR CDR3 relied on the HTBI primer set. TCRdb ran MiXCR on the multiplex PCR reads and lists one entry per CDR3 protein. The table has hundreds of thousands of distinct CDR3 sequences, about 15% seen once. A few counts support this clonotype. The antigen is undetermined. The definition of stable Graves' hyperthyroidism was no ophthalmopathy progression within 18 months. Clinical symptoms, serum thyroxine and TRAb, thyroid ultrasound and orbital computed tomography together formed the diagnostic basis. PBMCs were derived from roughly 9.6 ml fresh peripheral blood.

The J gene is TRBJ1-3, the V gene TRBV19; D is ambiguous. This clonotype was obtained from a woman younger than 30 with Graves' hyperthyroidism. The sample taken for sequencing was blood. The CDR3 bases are TGTGCCAGTAGTATGAGACGGGACTCTGGAAACACCATATATTTT. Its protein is CASSMRRDSGNTIYF.